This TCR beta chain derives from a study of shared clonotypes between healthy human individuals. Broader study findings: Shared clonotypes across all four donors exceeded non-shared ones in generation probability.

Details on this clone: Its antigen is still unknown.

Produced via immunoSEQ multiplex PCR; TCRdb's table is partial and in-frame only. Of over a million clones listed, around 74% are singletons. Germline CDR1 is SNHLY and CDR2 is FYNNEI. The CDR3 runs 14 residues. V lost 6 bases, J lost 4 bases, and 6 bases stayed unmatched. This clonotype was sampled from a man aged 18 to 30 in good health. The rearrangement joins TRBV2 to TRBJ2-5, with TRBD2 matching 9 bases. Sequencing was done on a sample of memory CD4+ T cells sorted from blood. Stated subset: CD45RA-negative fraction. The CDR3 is CASRSSGVGETQYF. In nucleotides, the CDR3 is TGTGCCAGCAGATCTAGCGGGGTGGGAGAGACCCAGTACTTC.